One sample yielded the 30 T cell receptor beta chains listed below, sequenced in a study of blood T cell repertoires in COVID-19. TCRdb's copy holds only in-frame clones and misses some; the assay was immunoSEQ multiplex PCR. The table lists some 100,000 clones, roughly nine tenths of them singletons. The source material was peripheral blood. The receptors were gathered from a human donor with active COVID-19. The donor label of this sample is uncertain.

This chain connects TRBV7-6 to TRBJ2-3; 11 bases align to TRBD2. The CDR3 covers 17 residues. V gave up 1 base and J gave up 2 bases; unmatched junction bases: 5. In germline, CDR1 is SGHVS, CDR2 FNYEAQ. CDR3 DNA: TGTGCCAGCAGCTTAGGAGCTAGCGGGGGGACCACAGATACGCAGTATTTT. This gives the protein CASSLGASGGTTDTQYF. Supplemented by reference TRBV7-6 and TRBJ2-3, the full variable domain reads GAGVSQSPRYKVTKRGQDVALRCDPISGHVSLYWYRQALGQGPEFLTYFNYEAQQDKSGLPNDRFSAERPEGSISTLTIQRTEQRDSAMYRCASSLGASGGTTDTQYFGPGTRLTVL.

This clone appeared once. CDR3 amino acids: CASSLGGGDEQYF. Written as DNA, the CDR3 is TGTGCCAGCAGCTTAGGCGGGGGTGACGAGCAGTACTTC. V and J are TRBV11-3 and TRBJ2-7; 7 bases are shared with TRBD2. This CDR3 is 13 amino acids long. CDR1 and CDR2 from the germline V gene are SGHNT and YENEEA. Germline trimming cut 1 base from V and 5 bases from J; bases unmatched to any gene: 2. Drawing the rest from reference TRBV11-3 and TRBJ2-7, the complete variable domain is EAGVVQSPRYKIIEKKQPVAFWCNPISGHNTLYWYLQNLGQGPELLIRYENEEAVDDSQLPKDRFSAERLKGVDSTLKIQPAELGDSAVYLCASSLGGGDEQYFGPGTRLTVT.

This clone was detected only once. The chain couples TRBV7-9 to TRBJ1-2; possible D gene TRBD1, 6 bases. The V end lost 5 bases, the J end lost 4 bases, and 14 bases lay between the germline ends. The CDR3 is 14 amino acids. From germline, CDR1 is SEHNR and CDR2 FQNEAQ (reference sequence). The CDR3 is CASSATDSSYGYTF. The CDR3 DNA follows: TGTGCCAGCAGCGCCACGGACAGTTCCTATGGCTACACCTTC.

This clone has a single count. The CDR3 DNA is TGTGCCAGCAGGACAGGGCTAAGCCAGCCCCAGCATTTT. Translation gives CASRTGLSQPQHF. The chain couples TRBV2 to TRBJ1-5, with 7 bases aligning to TRBD1. There are 13 residues in the CDR3. Germline V gene data show CDR1 as SNHLY and CDR2 as FYNNEI. V dropped 6 bases and J dropped 7; count of bases not matched to a gene: 6.

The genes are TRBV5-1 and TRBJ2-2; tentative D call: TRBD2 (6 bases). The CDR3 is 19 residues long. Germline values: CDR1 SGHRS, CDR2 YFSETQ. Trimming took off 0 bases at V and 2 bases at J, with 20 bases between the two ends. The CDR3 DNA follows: TGCGCCAGCAGCTTGGCCCCTAGTTGGGGGGACTTAAACACCGGGGAGCTGTTTTTT. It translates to CASSLAPSWGDLNTGELFF.

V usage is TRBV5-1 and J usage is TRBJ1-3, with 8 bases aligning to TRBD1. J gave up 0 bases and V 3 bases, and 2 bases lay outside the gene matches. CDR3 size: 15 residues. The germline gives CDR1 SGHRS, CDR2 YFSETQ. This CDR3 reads CASSWDRLSGNTIYF. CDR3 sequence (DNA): TGCGCCAGCAGCTGGGACAGGCTCTCTGGAAACACCATATATTTT.

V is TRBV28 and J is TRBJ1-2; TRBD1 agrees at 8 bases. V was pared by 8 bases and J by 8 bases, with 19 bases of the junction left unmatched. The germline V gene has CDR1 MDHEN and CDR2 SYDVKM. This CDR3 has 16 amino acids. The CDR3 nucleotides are TGTGCCAGCGGAATCCAGGGGGCGTCGATACTGGGGGGCTACACCTTC. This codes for CASGIQGASILGGYTF.

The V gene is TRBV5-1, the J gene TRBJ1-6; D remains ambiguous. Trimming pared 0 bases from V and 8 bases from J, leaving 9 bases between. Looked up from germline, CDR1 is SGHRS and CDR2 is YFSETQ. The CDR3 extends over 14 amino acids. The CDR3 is CASSLGRSDSPLHF. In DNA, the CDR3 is TGCGCCAGCAGCTTGGGGCGGAGTGATTCACCCCTCCACTTT.

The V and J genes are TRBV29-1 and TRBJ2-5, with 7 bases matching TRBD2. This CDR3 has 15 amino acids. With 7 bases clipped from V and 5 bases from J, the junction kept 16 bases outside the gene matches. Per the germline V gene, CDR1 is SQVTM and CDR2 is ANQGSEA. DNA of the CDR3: TGCAGCGCTACCCAGGGCGGGGGACGGGGGGAGACCCAGTACTTC. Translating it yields CSATQGGGRGETQYF.

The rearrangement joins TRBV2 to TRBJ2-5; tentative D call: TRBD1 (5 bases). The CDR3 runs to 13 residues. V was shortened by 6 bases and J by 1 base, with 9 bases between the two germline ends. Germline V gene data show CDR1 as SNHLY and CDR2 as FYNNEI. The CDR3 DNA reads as TGTGCCAGCAGGGGGCAGGTCCAAGAGACCCAGTACTTC. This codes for CASRGQVQETQYF.

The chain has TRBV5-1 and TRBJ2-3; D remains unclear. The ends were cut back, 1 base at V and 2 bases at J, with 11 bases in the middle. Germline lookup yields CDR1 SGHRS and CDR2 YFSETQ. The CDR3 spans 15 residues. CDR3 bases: TGCGCCAGCAGCTTGAGCGCGCACACCACAGATACGCAGTATTTT. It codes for CASSLSAHTTDTQYF.

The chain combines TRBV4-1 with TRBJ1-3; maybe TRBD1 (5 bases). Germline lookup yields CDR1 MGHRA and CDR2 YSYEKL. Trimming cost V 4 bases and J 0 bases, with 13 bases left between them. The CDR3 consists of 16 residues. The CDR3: CASSLDSSFSGNTIYF. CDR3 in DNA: TGCGCCAGCAGCCTCGACAGCTCATTCTCTGGAAACACCATATATTTT.

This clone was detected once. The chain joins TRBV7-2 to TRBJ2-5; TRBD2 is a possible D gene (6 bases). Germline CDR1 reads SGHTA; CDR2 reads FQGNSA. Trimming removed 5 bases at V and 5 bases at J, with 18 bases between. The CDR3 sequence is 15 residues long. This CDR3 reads CASSAQGGARETQYF. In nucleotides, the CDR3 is TGTGCCAGCAGCGCCCAAGGAGGGGCTAGGGAGACCCAGTACTTC.

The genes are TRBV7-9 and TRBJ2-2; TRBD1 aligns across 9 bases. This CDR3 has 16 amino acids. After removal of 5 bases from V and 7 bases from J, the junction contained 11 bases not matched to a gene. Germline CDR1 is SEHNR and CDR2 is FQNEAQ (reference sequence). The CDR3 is CASSPRRRQGGGELFF. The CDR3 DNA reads TGTGCCAGCAGCCCGCGCAGAAGACAGGGGGGCGGGGAGCTGTTTTTT.

CDR3 amino acids: CASSSLSPTSGTGAYGYTF. CDR3 coding DNA: TGTGCCAGCAGCTCCCTATCGCCGACATCCGGGACAGGGGCCTATGGCTACACCTTC. The chain recombines TRBV7-9 with TRBJ1-2; 10 bases are shared with TRBD1. The CDR3 is 19 residues long. CDR1 is SEHNR, CDR2 FQNEAQ, per germline (reference sequence). J gave up 4 bases and V 4 bases, and 18 bases lay outside the gene matches.

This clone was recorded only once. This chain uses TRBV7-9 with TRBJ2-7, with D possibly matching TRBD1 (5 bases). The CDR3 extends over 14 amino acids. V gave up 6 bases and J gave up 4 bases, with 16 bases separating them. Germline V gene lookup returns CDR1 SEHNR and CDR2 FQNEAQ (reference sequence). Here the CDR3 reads CASRSRQGNYEQYF. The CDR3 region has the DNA TGTGCCAGCAGGTCCCGCCAGGGAAATTACGAGCAGTACTTC. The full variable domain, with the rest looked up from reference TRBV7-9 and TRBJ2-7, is DTGVSQNPRHKITKRGQNVTFRCDPISEHNRLYWYRQTLGQGPEFLTYFQNEAQLEKSRLLSDRFSAERPKGSFSTLEIQRTEQGDSAMYLCASRSRQGNYEQYFGPGTRLTVT.

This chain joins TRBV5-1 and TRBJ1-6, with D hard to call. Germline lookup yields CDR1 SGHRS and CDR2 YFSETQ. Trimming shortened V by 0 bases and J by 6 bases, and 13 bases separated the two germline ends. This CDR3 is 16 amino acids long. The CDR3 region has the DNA TGCGCCAGCAGCTTGGTCATGGGCAGCATTAATTCACCCCTCCACTTT. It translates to CASSLVMGSINSPLHF. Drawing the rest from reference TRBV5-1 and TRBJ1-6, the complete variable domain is KAGVTQTPRYLIKTRGQQVTLSCSPISGHRSVSWYQQTPGQGLQFLFEYFSETQRNKGNFPGRFSGRQFSNSRSEMNVSTLELGDSALYLCASSLVMGSINSPLHFGNGTRLTVT.

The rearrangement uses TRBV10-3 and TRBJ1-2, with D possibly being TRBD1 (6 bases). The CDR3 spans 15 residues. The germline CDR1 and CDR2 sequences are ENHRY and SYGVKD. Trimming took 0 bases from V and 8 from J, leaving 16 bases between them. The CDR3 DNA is TGTGCCATCAGTGAGTCGACAGGAAACTATGGAGGCTACACCTTC. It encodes CAISESTGNYGGYTF.

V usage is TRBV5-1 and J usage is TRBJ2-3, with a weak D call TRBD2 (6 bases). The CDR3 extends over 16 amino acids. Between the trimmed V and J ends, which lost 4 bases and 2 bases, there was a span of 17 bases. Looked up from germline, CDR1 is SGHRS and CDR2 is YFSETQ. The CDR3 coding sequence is TGCGCCAGCAGCATCTCAACCGGGAGAGCCACAGATACGCAGTATTTT. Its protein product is CASSISTGRATDTQYF.

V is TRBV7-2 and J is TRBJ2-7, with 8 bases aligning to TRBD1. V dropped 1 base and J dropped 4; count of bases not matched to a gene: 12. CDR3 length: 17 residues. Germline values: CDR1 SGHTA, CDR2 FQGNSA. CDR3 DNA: TGTGCCAGCAGCTTAGACGTTGGCAGGGGGCAGAAGTACGAGCAGTACTTC. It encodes CASSLDVGRGQKYEQYF.

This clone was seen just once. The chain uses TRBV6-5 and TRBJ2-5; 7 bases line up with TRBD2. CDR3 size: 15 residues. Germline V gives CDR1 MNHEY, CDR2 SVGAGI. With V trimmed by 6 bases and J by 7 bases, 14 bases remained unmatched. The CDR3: CASSPDGGSGVTQYF. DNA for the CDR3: TGTGCCAGCAGCCCCGACGGGGGGTCGGGGGTGACCCAGTACTTC.

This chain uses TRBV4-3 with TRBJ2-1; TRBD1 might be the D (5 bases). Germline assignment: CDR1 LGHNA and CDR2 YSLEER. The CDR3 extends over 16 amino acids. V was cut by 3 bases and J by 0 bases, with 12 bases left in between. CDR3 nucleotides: TGCGCCAGCAGCCAGTCAGCAGGGATCTCCTACAATGAGCAGTTCTTC. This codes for CASSQSAGISYNEQFF.

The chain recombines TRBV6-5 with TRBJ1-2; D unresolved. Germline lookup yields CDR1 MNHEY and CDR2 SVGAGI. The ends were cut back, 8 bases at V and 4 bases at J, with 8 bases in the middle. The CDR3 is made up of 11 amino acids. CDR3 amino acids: CASGEGYGYTF. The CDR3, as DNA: TGTGCCAGCGGCGAGGGCTATGGCTACACCTTC.

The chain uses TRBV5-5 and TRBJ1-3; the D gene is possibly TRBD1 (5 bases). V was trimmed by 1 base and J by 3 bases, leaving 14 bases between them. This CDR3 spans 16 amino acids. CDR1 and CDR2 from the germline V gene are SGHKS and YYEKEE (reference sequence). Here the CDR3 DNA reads TGTGCCAGCAGCTTGACTGCTCCTCAGGGTGGAAACACCATATATTTT. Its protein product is CASSLTAPQGGNTIYF.

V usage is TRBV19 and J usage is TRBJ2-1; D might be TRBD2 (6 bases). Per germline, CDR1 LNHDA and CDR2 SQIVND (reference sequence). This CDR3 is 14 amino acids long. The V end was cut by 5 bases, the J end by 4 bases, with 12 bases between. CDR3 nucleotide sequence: TGTGCCAGTAGTTTGGCGGGGTTTTACAATGAGCAGTTCTTC. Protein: CASSLAGFYNEQFF.

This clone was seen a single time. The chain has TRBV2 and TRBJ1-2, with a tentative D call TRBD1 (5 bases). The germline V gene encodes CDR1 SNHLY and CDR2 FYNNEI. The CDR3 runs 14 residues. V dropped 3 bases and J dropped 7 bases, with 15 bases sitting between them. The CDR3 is CASSDGFQRGGYTF. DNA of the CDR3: TGTGCCAGCAGTGATGGGTTCCAAAGGGGTGGCTACACCTTC.

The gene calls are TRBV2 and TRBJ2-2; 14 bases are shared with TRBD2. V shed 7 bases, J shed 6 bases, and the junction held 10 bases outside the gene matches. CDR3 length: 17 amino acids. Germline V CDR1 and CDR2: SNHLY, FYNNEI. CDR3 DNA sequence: TGTGCCAGCATTTCGACTAGCGGGGGGGCCCAAGCCGGGGAGCTGTTTTTT. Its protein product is CASISTSGGAQAGELFF.

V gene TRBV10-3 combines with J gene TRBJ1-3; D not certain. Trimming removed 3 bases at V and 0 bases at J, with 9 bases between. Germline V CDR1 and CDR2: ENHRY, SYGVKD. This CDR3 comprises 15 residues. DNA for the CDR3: TGTGCCATCAGTGACGAGGCTCGCTCTGGAAACACCATATATTTT. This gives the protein CAISDEARSGNTIYF.

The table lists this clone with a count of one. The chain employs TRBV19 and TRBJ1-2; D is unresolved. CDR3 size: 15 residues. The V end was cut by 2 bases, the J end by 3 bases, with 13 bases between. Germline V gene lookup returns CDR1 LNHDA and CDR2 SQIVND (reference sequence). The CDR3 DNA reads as TGTGCCAGTAGTATAAGCGATGGGGAGGACTATGGCTACACCTTC. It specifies CASSISDGEDYGYTF.

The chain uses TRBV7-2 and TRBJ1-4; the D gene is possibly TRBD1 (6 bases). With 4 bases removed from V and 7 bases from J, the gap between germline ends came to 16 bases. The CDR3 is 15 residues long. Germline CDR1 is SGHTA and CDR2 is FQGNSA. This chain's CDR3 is CASSSQREGGEKLFF. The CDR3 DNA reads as TGTGCCAGCAGCTCACAAAGGGAGGGGGGTGAAAAACTGTTTTTT.